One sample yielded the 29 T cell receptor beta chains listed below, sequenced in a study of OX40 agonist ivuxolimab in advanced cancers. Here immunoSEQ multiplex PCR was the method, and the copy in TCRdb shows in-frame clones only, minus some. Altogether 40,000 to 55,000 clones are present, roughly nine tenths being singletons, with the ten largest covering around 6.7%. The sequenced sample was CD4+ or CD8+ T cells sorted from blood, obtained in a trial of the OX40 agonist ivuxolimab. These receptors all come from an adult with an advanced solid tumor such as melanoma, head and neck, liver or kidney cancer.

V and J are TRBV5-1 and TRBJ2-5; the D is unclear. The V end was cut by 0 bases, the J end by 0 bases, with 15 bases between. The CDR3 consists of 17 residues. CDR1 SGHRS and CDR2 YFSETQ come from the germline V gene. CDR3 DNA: TGCGCCAGCAGCTTGGGAGGCAGGCCCCGGAACCAAGAGACCCAGTACTTC. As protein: CASSLGGRPRNQETQYF.

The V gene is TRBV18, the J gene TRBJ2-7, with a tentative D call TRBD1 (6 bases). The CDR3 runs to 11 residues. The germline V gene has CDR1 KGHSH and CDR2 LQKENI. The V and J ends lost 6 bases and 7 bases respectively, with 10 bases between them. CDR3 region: CASSERGEQYF. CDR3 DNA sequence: TGTGCCAGCTCGGAAAGGGGGGAGCAGTACTTC.

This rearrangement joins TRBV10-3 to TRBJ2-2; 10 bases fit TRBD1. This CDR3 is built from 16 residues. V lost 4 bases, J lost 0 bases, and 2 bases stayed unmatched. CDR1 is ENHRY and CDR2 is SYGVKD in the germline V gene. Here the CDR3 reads CAISVGQGANTGELFF. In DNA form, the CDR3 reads TGTGCCATCAGTGTTGGACAGGGGGCGAACACCGGGGAGCTGTTTTTT.

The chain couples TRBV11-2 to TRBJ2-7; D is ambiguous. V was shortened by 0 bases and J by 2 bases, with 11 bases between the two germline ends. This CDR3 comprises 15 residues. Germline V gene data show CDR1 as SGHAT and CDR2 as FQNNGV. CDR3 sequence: CASSLDRLGTYEQYF. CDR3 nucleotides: TGTGCCAGCAGCTTAGATCGCTTGGGGACCTACGAGCAGTACTTC.

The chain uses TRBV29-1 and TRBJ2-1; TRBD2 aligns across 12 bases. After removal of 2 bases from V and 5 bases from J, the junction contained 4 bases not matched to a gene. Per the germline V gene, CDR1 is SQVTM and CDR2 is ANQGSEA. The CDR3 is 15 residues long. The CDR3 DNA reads TGCAGCGTTGAACGTCTAGCGGGGGGGGACAATGAGCAGTTCTTC. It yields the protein CSVERLAGGDNEQFF.

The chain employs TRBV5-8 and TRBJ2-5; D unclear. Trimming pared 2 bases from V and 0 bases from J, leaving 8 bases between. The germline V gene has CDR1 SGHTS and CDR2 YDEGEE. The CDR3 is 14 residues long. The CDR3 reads CASSLGRHQETQYF. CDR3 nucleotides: TGTGCCAGCAGCTTAGGACGACACCAAGAGACCCAGTACTTC.

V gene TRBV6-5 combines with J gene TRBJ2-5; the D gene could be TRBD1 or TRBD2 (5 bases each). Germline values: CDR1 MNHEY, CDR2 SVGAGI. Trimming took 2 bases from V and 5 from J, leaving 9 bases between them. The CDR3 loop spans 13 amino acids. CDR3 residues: CASSYGGRETQYF. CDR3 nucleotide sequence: TGTGCCAGCAGTTACGGGGGACGGGAGACCCAGTACTTC.

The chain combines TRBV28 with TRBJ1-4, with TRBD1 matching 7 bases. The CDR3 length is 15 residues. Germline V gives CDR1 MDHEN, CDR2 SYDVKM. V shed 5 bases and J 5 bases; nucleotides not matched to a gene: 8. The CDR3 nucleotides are TGTGCCAGCAGTGATCCCGGGACAGTCAATGAAAAACTGTTTTTT. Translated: CASSDPGTVNEKLFF.

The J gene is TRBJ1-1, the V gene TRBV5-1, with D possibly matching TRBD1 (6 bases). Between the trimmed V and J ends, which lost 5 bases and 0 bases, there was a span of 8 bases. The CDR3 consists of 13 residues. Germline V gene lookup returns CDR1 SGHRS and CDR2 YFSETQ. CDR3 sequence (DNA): TGCGCCAGCAGAGACAGGATGAACACTGAAGCTTTCTTT. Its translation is CASRDRMNTEAFF.

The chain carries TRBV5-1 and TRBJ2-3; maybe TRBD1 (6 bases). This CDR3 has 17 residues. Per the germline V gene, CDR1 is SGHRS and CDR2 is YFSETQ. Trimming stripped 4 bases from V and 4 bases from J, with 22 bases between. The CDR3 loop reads CASSRPPEDSNADTQYF. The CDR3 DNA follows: TGCGCCAGCAGCCGCCCGCCCGAGGACAGCAACGCAGATACGCAGTATTTT.

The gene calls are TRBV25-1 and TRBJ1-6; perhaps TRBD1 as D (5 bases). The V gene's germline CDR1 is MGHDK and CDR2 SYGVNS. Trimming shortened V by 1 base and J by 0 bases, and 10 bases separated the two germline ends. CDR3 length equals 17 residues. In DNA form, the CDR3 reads TGTGCCAGCAGTGAATGGGGGGACTTCTCCTATAATTCACCCCTCCACTTT. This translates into CASSEWGDFSYNSPLHF.

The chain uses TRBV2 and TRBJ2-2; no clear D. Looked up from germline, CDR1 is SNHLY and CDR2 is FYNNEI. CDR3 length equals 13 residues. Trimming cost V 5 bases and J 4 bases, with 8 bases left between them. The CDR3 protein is CASSKVGTGELFF. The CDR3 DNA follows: TGTGCCAGCAGTAAGGTCGGCACCGGGGAGCTGTTTTTT.

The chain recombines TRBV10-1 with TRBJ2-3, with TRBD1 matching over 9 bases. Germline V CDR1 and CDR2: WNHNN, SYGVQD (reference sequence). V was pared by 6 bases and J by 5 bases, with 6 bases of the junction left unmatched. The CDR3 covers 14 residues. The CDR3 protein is CASRWTGEGDTQYF. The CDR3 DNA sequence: TGCGCCAGCAGATGGACAGGGGAGGGAGATACGCAGTATTTT.

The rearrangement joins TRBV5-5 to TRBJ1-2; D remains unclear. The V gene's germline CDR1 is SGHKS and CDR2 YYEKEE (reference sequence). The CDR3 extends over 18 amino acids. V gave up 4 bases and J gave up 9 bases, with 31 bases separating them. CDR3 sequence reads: CASSPSGSVSVGEWSYTF. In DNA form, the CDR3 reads TGTGCCAGCAGCCCCTCGGGCAGCGTATCGGTCGGGGAATGGAGCTACACCTTC.

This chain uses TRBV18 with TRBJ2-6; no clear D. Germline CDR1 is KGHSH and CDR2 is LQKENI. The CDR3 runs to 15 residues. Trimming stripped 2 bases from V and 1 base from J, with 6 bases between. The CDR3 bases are TGTGCCAGCTCACCATTGGTTTCTGGGGCCAACGTCCTGACTTTC. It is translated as CASSPLVSGANVLTF.

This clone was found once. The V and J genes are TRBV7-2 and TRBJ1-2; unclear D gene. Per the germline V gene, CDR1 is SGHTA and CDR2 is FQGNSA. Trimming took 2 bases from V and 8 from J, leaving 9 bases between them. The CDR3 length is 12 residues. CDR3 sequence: CASSLLAAGYTF. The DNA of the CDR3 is TGTGCCAGCAGCTTACTAGCGGCCGGCTACACCTTC.

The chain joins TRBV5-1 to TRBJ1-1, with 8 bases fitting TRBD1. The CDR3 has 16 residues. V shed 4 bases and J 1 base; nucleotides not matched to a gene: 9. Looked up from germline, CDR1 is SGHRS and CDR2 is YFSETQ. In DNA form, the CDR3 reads TGCGCCAGCAGCCTAAGTCCCGGGACAGGGAACACTGAAGCTTTCTTT. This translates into CASSLSPGTGNTEAFF.

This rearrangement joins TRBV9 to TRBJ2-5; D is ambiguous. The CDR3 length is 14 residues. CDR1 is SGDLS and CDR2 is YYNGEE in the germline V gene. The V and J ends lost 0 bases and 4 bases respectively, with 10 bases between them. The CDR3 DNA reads TGTGCCAGCAGCGTAGCTACGTCGGGAGAGACCCAGTACTTC. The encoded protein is CASSVATSGETQYF.

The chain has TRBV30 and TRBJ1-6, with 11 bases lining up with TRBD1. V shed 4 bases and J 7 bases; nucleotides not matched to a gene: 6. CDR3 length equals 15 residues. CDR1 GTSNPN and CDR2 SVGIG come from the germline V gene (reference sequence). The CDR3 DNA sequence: TGTGCCTGGACTAGGGACAGGGGGTACAATTCACCCCTCCACTTT. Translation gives CAWTRDRGYNSPLHF.

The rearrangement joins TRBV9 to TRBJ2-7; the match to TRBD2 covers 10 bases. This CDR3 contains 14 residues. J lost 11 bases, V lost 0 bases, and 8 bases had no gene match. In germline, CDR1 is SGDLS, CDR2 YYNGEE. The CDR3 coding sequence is TGTGCCAGCAGCGTAGAGCCTAGCGGGGGATCAGAGTACTTC. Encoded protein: CASSVEPSGGSEYF.

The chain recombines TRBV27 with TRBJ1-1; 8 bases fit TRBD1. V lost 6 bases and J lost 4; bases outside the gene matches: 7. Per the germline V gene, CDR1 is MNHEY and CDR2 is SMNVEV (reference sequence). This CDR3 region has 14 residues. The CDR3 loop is CASRIYQGATEAFF. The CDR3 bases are TGTGCCAGCAGAATTTATCAGGGGGCCACTGAAGCTTTCTTT.

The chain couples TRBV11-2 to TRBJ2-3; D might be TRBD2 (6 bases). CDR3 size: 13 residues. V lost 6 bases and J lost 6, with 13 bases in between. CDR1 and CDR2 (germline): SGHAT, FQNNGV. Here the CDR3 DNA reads TGTGCCAGCAGAAGAGGAGGGCTGGATACGCAGTATTTT. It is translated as CASRRGGLDTQYF.

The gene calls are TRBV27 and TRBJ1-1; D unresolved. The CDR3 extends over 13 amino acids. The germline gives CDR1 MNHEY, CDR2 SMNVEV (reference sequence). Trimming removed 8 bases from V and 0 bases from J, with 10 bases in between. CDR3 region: CASQVVMNTEAFF. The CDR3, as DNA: TGTGCCAGCCAAGTCGTTATGAACACTGAAGCTTTCTTT.

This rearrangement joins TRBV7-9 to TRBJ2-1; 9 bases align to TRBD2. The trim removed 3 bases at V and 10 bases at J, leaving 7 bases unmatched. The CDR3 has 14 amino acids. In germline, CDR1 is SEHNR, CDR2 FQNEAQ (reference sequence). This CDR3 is CASSFSGTSKEQFF. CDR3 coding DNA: TGTGCCAGCAGCTTCTCCGGGACTAGCAAGGAGCAGTTCTTC.

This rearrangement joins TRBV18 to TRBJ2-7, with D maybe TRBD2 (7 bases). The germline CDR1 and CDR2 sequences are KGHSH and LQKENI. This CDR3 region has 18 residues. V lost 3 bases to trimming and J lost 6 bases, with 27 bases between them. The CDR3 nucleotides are TGTGCCAGCTCACCTACGAGTCCTTCGTTAAGGGGGAGGGGCGAGCAGTACTTC. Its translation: CASSPTSPSLRGRGEQYF.

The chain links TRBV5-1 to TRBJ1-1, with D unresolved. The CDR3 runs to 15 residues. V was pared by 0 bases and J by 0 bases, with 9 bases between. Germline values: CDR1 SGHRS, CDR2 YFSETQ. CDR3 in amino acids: CASSLGHMLNTEAFF. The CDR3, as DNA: TGCGCCAGCAGCTTGGGCCACATGCTGAACACTGAAGCTTTCTTT.

In nucleotides, the CDR3 is TGTGCCAGTAGTCCAGGACAGGGAGATATGGGTAACTATGGCTACACCTTC. The encoded protein is CASSPGQGDMGNYGYTF. The chain employs TRBV19 and TRBJ1-2, with TRBD1 matching over 8 bases. CDR1 is LNHDA, CDR2 SQIVND, per germline (reference sequence). V was pared by 5 bases and J by 1 base, with 12 bases of the junction left unmatched. CDR3 size: 17 residues.

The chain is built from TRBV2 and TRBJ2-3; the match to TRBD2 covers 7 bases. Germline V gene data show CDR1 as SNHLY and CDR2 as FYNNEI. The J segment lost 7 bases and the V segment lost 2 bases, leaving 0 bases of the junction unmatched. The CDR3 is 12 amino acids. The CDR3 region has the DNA TGTGCCAGCAGTGAAAGCGGGAATACGCAGTATTTT. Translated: CASSESGNTQYF.

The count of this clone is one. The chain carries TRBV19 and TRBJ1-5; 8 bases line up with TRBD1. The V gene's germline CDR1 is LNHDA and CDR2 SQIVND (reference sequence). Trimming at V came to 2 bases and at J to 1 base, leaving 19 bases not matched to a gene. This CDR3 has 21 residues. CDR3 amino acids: CASSIFARGQGVPVSNQPQHF. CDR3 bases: TGTGCCAGTAGTATATTCGCTAGAGGACAGGGCGTCCCAGTCAGCAATCAGCCCCAGCATTTT.